The rows below give T cell receptor beta chains drawn from one sample of a study of PD-L1 blockade in urothelial cancer. Method: immunoSEQ multiplex PCR; TCRdb's copy keeps in-frame clones and lacks some. The repertoire consists of some 41,000 clones, with approximately 90% occurring once and the leading ten covering around an eighth. Sequenced material: PBMCs, taken around atezolizumab (anti-PD-L1) treatment. These receptors were obtained from a woman aged 55-69 years with urothelial cancer. The CDR3 runs from the conserved cysteine through the conserved F or W. Not every row has a clone size; where given, it reads once, few, many or a size class.

size | J | V | CDR3
- | TRBJ2-1 | TRBV6-6 | CATAGSGDEQFF
once | TRBJ2-7 | TRBV7-8 | CASSPDIYEQYF
- | TRBJ1-5 | TRBV7-2 | CASSSRGVAHQPQHF
- | TRBJ2-7 | TRBV7-9 | CASSLARGLPHF
- | TRBJ2-1 | TRBV7-9 | CASSLVTGVNEQFF
- | TRBJ2-3 | TRBV5-1 | CASSLGTIHSTDTQYF
- | TRBJ2-7 | TRBV27 | CASSPRASRGRFHEQYF
- | TRBJ2-6 | TRBV6-6 | CASQQGSGANVLTF
- | TRBJ2-7 | TRBV5-1 | CASSLSGGARYEQYF
few | TRBJ2-7 | TRBV7-2 | CASSSGQLLYEQYF
once | TRBJ1-3 | TRBV5-1 | CASSLETGGPGAGNTIYF
once | TRBJ2-1 | TRBV6-6 | CASKALAGYEQFF
- | TRBJ2-6 | TRBV19 | CASSIGDSGANVLTF
- | TRBJ2-7 | TRBV27 | CASSPGTSGYEQYF
- | TRBJ2-2 | TRBV9 | CASTTHLRSGNPANTGELFF
- | TRBJ2-2 | TRBV6-6 | CASSYWRGTGELFF
- | TRBJ2-7 | TRBV7-2 | CASTRTSGSNEQYF
once | TRBJ2-6 | TRBV28 | CASCRGATGANVLTF
- | TRBJ2-3 | TRBV7-2 | CASSRRTAPDTQYF
- | TRBJ2-3 | TRBV10-3 | CAISEGRPADTQYF
- | TRBJ2-7 | TRBV6-6 | CASSSWTGSYEQYF
- | TRBJ2-2 | TRBV11-1 | CASSRDRGLDGELFF
- | TRBJ2-7 | TRBV7-9 | CASSLAAGYEQYF
once | TRBJ2-3 | TRBV23-1 | CASSQRQSTDTQYF
- | TRBJ1-4 | TRBV4-1 | CASSQVGGYSREKLFF
- | TRBJ1-2 | TRBV6-5 | CASSYHQGRGYTF
- | TRBJ1-5 | TRBV19 | CASSIRDTDQPQHF
- | TRBJ1-2 | TRBV5-6 | CASSPRGNYGYTF